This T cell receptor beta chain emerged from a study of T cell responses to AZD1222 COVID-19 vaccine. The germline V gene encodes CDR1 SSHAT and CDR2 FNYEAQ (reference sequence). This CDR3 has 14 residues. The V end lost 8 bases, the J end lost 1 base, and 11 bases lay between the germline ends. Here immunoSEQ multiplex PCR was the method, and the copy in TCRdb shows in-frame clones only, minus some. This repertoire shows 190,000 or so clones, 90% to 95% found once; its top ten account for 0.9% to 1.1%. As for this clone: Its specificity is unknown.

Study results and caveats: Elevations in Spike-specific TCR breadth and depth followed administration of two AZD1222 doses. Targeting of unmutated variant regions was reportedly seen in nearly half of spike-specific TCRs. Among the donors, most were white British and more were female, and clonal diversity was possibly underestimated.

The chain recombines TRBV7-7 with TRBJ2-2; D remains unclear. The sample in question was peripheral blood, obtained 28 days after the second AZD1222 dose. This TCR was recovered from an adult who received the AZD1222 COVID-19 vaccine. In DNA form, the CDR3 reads TGTGCCAGCCGGCCAGACGGGAACACCGGGGAGCTGTTTTTT. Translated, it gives CASRPDGNTGELFF.